The T cell receptor beta chain under discussion was sequenced for a study of shared clonotypes between healthy human individuals (dated by TCRdb to the early 2020s). About the study as a whole: A couple of women and a few men aged 18 to 49 years were included in the cohort. Blood TCR repertoires of five healthy adults were deeply sequenced to estimate repertoire size and the extent of clonotype sharing between individuals. To increase sequencing depth and limit assay-specific biases, TCR repertoire library preparation and sequencing were carried out by different laboratories using diverse techniques. Per donor, leukapheresis produced somewhere between about 0.9 and 9.5 billion PBMCs. Summary of the overall study and its limitations: Because the study included only a small number of donors, the genetic and exposure-history diversity represented was limited. Pairwise subsampling indicated that sequencing depth was expected to affect the degree of clonotype sharing among donors. Sampling was limited to blood, and TCR repertoires in tissue likely differ from TCR repertoires in blood.

Using the deep immunoSEQ assay, multiplex PCR amplified TCR CDR3 regions from genomic DNA. Extracted genomic DNA from each cell subset was distributed evenly across all wells of several immunoSEQ 96-well plates, and each plate was treated as a replicate. For unsorted PBMC, around 300 ng of genomic DNA, equivalent to approximately 30,000 T cell genomes, went into each replicate PCR. Ten immunoSEQ deep assay plates were used to sequence unsorted PBMC genomic DNA. The purified libraries were quantified using a Qubit 3.0 fluorometer, sized with a Bioanalyzer 2100, and then quantified again using the KAPA Library Quantification kit. Every immunoSEQ 96-well plate was sequenced on a separate single-read 150-cycle Illumina NextSeq 550 flow cell. The study's processing was this. Because the immunoSEQ output included only junctional sequences and no quality scores, the filtering could not be the same as the filtering used for full-length reads. Sequences were annotated with PyIR, a Python wrapper for IgBLAST v1.9, using IMGT germline references to assign V/J genes and CDR3. Reads were filtered out if the reads had weak V/J assignments (E-value above 1e-6), no CDR3, stop codons, out-of-frame junctions, or ambiguous translated residues. V3J clonotypes were defined as sequences sharing the same inferred V gene, J gene, and CDR3 amino acid sequence. To compute the percentage overlap between repertoires, the number of shared unique clonotypes was divided by the size of the smaller repertoire. RTK rarefaction, the Chao1 estimator, and Recon v2.1 estimates of unobserved clonotypes were used to assess repertoire richness. TCRdb limited this immuneACCESS table to in-frame rearrangements with V and J called. A share of clones is missing; checked studies link under half to unresolved V genes, and the rest is unexplained. Clonal size and the V and J genes are those of that table, whereas D and trimming came from the DNA. For this sample the table gives a few hundred thousand clones, of which roughly 80% were detected only once. The ten top clones hold 12% of the sample.

V drops 3 bases and J drops 5 bases, leaving 13 bases in between. The germline V gene (reference sequence) supplies CDR1 MNHEY and CDR2 SMNVEV. The CDR3 has 14 amino acids, counting the end cysteine and phenylalanine. This entry keeps only the CDR3 DNA: 42 bases, framed from base 1. In its sample, this clone was seen a few times. Its antigen is unknown. No much larger clonotype is one base removed from it; base qualities were not supplied. Healthy HIV-negative adults with no recently reported acute infections or vaccinations were included as donors. Only Caucasian adults living in Nashville, Tennessee, USA were represented among the donors. For unsorted samples, some 90 million PBMCs were counted and genomic DNA was extracted with the QIAamp DNA Blood Mini kit. After blood collection by leukapheresis, PBMCs were isolated using Ficoll-Histopaque density gradient centrifugation and then cryopreserved in the vapor phase of liquid nitrogen.

This TCR was sampled from a woman in her forties in good health. Some clones in this sample may be carry-over from other donors' samples. The sequenced sample was PBMCs. Recombination connected TRBV27 to TRBJ1-1, with TRBD1 tentatively as D gene (6 bases match). For the CDR3, the sequence is CASSLVRGGTEAFF. In nucleotides, the sequence is TGTGCCAGCAGTTTGGTTAGGGGGGGGACTGAAGCTTTCTTT.